This T cell receptor beta chain was observed in a study of blood T cell repertoires in COVID-19. Study at large: Sites in the United States, Italy and Spain provided acute and convalescent COVID-19 samples. The cDNA or gDNA used as material had been derived from T cells, B-cell-depleted T cells, or PBMCs.

Methods used by the authors: Researchers report that nucleated cell counts were estimated from reference gene primer amplification. Method: immunoSEQ multiplex PCR; TCRdb's copy keeps in-frame clones and lacks some. Clonal size and the V and J genes are those of that table, whereas D and trimming came from the DNA. Altogether about 200,000 clones are present, about 90% being singletons, with the ten largest covering 1.5% to 2%. In germline, CDR1 is SGHDN, CDR2 FVKESK. The CDR3 length is 13 residues. V was shortened by 1 base and J by 2 bases, with 5 bases between the two germline ends. This TCR came from a young man with active or convalescent COVID-19. The sequenced sample was peripheral blood. V gene TRBV14 combines with J gene TRBJ1-2; no firm D call. CDR3 sequence: CASSQGLNYGYTF. For the CDR3, the DNA is TGTGCCAGCAGCCAAGGTCTAAACTATGGCTACACCTTC.